This record covers a single TCR beta chain. Preparation of the TCRbeta library was carried out with unique molecular identifiers. TCRdb processed the PCR reads anew with MiXCR; each CDR3 protein has one entry. Of around 450,000 distinct CDR3 sequences in the sample, about 17% were seen once. This record comes from a study of T-cell reconstitution after alpha-beta-depleted transplantation in children. Sequencing used PBMCs, mostly from graft donor cells, obtained 360 days after TCRalphabeta/CD19-depleted stem cell transplant. The clonotype originates from a boy younger than two who had a stem cell transplant for Wiskott-Aldrich syndrome, so the T cells may come from the graft donor.

This CDR3 is CASSIFHSTGELFF. The CDR3 nucleotides are TGCGCCAGCAGCATATTCCATTCCACCGGGGAGCTGTTTTTT. This sequence joins TRBV5-1 and TRBJ2-2; D is undetermined. The CDR3 totals 14 residues. Trimming removed 4 bases at V and 4 bases at J, with 11 bases between. The germline V gene has CDR1 SGHRS and CDR2 YFSETQ.